This TCR beta chain was identified in a study of blood T cell repertoires in COVID-19. In this sample, this clone turned up a few times. The CDR3 contains 15 residues. The germline gives CDR1 SGHNT, CDR2 YENEEA. V was pared by 3 bases and J by 5 bases, with 13 bases between. Source study methods: Estimates of nucleated cell counts were drawn from the amplification of reference gene primers. TCRdb's copy holds only in-frame clones and misses some; the assay was immunoSEQ multiplex PCR. The V and J calls and clone size are taken from that table; D and trimming were inferred from the DNA. The data contain approximately 190,000 clones, roughly 87% of them seen just once; the ten biggest clones take up around 6.1%.

The chain recombines TRBV11-3 with TRBJ2-2, with D perhaps TRBD2 (6 bases). Sample: peripheral blood. The sequence came from a middle-aged woman with acute or convalescent COVID-19. CDR3 amino acids: CASSLAAGRTGELFF. CDR3 bases: TGTGCCAGCAGCTTGGCGGCAGGGAGGACCGGGGAGCTGTTTTTT.